This T cell receptor (beta chain) was documented in a study of tumor-infiltrating lymphocytes in oesophageal squamous cell carcinoma. Germline-derived CDR1 and CDR2 are SGHVT and SQSDAQ. The CDR3 sequence is 14 residues long. Via MiXCR, TCRdb re-called the PCR reads, giving one row per CDR3 protein. The sample includes around 22,000 distinct CDR3 sequences, 35% to 45% of them seen just once. The gene calls are TRBV7-4 and TRBJ2-5, with D maybe TRBD2 (5 bases). The closer fit of TRBJ2-1 to the DNA end suggests the J call may be wrong. Sample: esophageal tumor tissue. This TCR came from a male donor with esophageal squamous cell carcinoma. DNA for the CDR3: TGTGCCAGCAGCTTAGGGTACGGGGAAGAGACCCAGTTCTTC. Translation gives CASSLGYGEETQFF.